These 25 T cell receptor beta chains originate from one sample sequenced in a study of blood T cell repertoires in COVID-19. Libraries were prepared by immunoSEQ multiplex PCR; TCRdb keeps only in-frame clonotypes and omits some of them. The sample lists roughly 150,000 clones, over 75% occurring once. The sample was peripheral blood. The source is a human donor in a cohort sampled during active COVID-19.

A remark on this clone: Its ends do not fully match the called genes, so a read error is possible. The chain recombines TRBV19 with TRBJ1-2; 7 positions match TRBD1. CDR3 size: 14 residues. Germline V gives CDR1 LNHDA, CDR2 SQIVND (reference sequence). CDR3 nucleotide sequence: TGTGCCAGTAGAATAGCGGGACAGTTCTATGGCTACACCTTC. Translation gives CASRIAGQFYGYTF. The full variable domain, completed using reference TRBV19 and TRBJ1-2, is DGGITQSPKYLFRKEGQNVTLSCEQNLNHDAMYWYRQDPGQGLRLIYYSQIVNDFQKGDIAEGYSVSREKKESFPLTVTSAQKNPTAFYLCASRIAGQFYGYTFGSGTRLTVV.

The chain is built from TRBV29-1 and TRBJ2-2; 9 bases are a match to TRBD2. This CDR3 has 14 amino acids. With V trimmed by 6 bases and J by 5 bases, 7 bases remained unmatched. Germline V CDR1 and CDR2: SQVTM, ANQGSEA. The CDR3, as DNA: TGCAGCGTCGTGGGACTAGCTGGGACCGGGGAGCTGTTTTTT. Its translation: CSVVGLAGTGELFF.

The chain combines TRBV4-3 with TRBJ2-3; 11 bases line up with TRBD1. The CDR3 totals 14 residues. The germline gives CDR1 LGHNA, CDR2 YSLEER. V shed 1 base, J shed 8 bases, and the junction held 2 bases outside the gene matches. This CDR3 reads CASSQGTGGGTQYF. CDR3 nucleotide sequence: TGCGCCAGCAGCCAAGGGACAGGGGGCGGTACGCAGTATTTT.

V is TRBV5-1 and J is TRBJ2-1, with D perhaps TRBD1 (6 bases). Trimming removed 0 bases from V and 5 bases from J, with 15 bases in between. Germline CDR1 SGHRS, CDR2 YFSETQ. This CDR3 contains 16 residues. Here the CDR3 DNA reads TGCGCCAGCAGCTTGGAAGGTTCTAGGGGGAACAATGAGCAGTTCTTC. Translation gives CASSLEGSRGNNEQFF.

J is TRBJ2-1 and V is TRBV7-8; D remains unclear. Per the germline V gene, CDR1 is SGHVS and CDR2 is FQNEAQ. The length of the CDR3 is 11 residues. The ends were cut back, 7 bases at V and 8 bases at J, with 9 bases in the middle. CDR3 amino acids: CASTGLDEQFF. CDR3 DNA sequence: TGTGCCAGCACAGGCTTGGATGAGCAGTTCTTC.

The rearrangement joins TRBV6-6 to TRBJ2-7, with 11 bases that match TRBD1. J was trimmed by 5 bases and V by 0 bases; bases with no gene match: 3. The germline V gene encodes CDR1 MNHNY and CDR2 SVGAGI (reference sequence). This CDR3 is built from 15 residues. CDR3 sequence reads: CASSYSGDRGNEQYF. Written as DNA, the CDR3 is TGTGCCAGCAGTTACTCGGGGGACAGGGGGAACGAGCAGTACTTC.

The chain uses TRBV5-1 and TRBJ2-5, with 7 bases aligning to TRBD2. Germline V gives CDR1 SGHRS, CDR2 YFSETQ. V shed 0 bases, J shed 5 bases, and the junction held 4 bases outside the gene matches. The CDR3 sequence is 14 residues long. DNA of the CDR3: TGCGCCAGCAGCTTGGGAGTGGGAGGGGAGACCCAGTACTTC. As protein: CASSLGVGGETQYF.

The genes are TRBV29-1 and TRBJ2-7, with 7 bases identical to TRBD2. CDR1 is SQVTM, CDR2 ANQGSEA, per germline. The CDR3 runs to 13 residues. The junction had 2 bases not matched to a gene; V was cut back by 3 bases and J by 0 bases. The CDR3 nucleotides are TGCAGCGTTGACAGCGGGACCTCCTACGAGCAGTACTTC. The encoded protein is CSVDSGTSYEQYF.

This clone was seen only a few times. The V call is TRBV5-1, the J call TRBJ2-1, with 10 bases that match TRBD2. The CDR3 is made up of 17 amino acids. The V gene's germline CDR1 is SGHRS and CDR2 YFSETQ. Trimming took 4 bases from V and 5 from J; bases not matched to a gene: 12. This CDR3 is CASSRGSGRAGDNEQFF. DNA of the CDR3: TGCGCCAGCAGCCGGGGAAGCGGGAGGGCCGGGGACAATGAGCAGTTCTTC.

The rearrangement uses TRBV6-1 and TRBJ2-1; 8 positions match TRBD2. The CDR3 contains 14 residues. V shed 2 bases and J 7 bases; nucleotides not matched to a gene: 4. Germline CDR1 reads MNHNS; CDR2 reads SASEGT. Written as DNA, the CDR3 is TGTGCCAGCAGTGAACCGGGAGGGTCGAATGAGCAGTTCTTC. Protein sequence: CASSEPGGSNEQFF.

The gene calls are TRBV27 and TRBJ1-2, with D hard to call. The V gene lost 2 bases and the J gene lost 2 bases, with 12 bases spanning the gap. CDR1 is MNHEY and CDR2 is SMNVEV in the germline V gene (reference sequence). This CDR3 is 15 amino acids long. DNA for the CDR3: TGTGCCAGCAGTTTAGGAGGAGTAGGGAACTATGGCTACACCTTC. This encodes CASSLGGVGNYGYTF.

The CDR3 loop is CASSAGQGFQETQYF. In DNA form, the CDR3 reads TGTGCCAGCAGCGCGGGACAGGGATTCCAAGAGACCCAGTACTTC. The chain couples TRBV7-6 to TRBJ2-5, with TRBD1 identical over 9 bases. This CDR3 spans 15 amino acids. Germline CDR1 is SGHVS and CDR2 is FNYEAQ. Unmatched junction bases numbered 5, after V lost 5 bases and J lost 1 base.

The V and J genes are TRBV11-2 and TRBJ2-7; TRBD1 is a possible D gene (5 bases). Germline V gene sequence: CDR1 SGHAT, CDR2 FQNNGV. V was shortened by 0 bases and J by 4 bases, with 13 bases between the two germline ends. This CDR3 contains 15 residues. The CDR3 region is CASSLEAGLGYEQYF. CDR3 coding DNA: TGTGCCAGCAGCTTAGAGGCAGGGCTAGGTTACGAGCAGTACTTC.

The chain uses TRBV13 and TRBJ1-6; D perhaps matches TRBD1 (6 bases). CDR3 length: 15 residues. Germline values: CDR1 PRHDT, CDR2 FYEKMQ (reference sequence). The V and J ends lost 0 bases and 7 bases respectively, with 10 bases between them. The CDR3 DNA sequence: TGTGCCAGCAGCTTAGGGCAGACAGGCAATTCACCCCTCCACTTT. Translated: CASSLGQTGNSPLHF.

This chain uses TRBV28 with TRBJ1-5, with TRBD1 as a possible D gene (6 bases). The germline V gene has CDR1 MDHEN and CDR2 SYDVKM. The CDR3 sequence is 13 residues long. The V end was cut by 7 bases, the J end by 7 bases, with 14 bases between. The chain's CDR3 is CASTPGVQQPQHF. CDR3 bases: TGTGCCAGCACCCCAGGGGTTCAGCAGCCCCAGCATTTT.

V gene TRBV25-1 combines with J gene TRBJ1-1; TRBD1 is a possible D gene (5 bases). This CDR3 contains 14 residues. Germline CDR1 reads MGHDK; CDR2 reads SYGVNS. V dropped 2 bases and J dropped 10 bases, with 17 bases sitting between them. The CDR3 bases are TGTGCCAGCAGTGAACGGGGGATCACGCCAGCAGCTTTCTTT. Translation gives CASSERGITPAAFF.

This clone has just a few counts. CDR3 in DNA: TGTGCCAGCAGCGATCGGGGGACCCAGTACTTC. Protein product: CASSDRGTQYF. V gene TRBV5-5 combines with J gene TRBJ2-5; the D gene is possibly TRBD2 (5 bases). Germline V gene lookup returns CDR1 SGHKS and CDR2 YYEKEE (reference sequence). The CDR3 has 11 amino acids. The V gene lost 4 bases and the J gene lost 7 bases, with 8 bases spanning the gap.

CDR3 sequence reads: CASSVTGSSYNEQFF. CDR3 sequence (DNA): TGTGCCAGCAGCGTAACAGGCTCCTCCTACAATGAGCAGTTCTTC. V is TRBV9 and J is TRBJ2-1, with D possibly TRBD1 on 5 matching bases. CDR1 SGDLS and CDR2 YYNGEE come from the germline V gene. This CDR3 spans 15 amino acids. V dropped 1 base and J dropped 0 bases, with 8 bases sitting between them.

The chain employs TRBV30 and TRBJ1-2, with D possibly being TRBD1 (5 bases). Trimming took 5 bases from V and 2 from J, leaving 9 bases between them. The germline CDR1 and CDR2 sequences are GTSNPN and SVGIG (reference sequence). This CDR3 region has 12 residues. CDR3 sequence: CAWSRQNYGYTF. CDR3 bases: TGTGCCTGGTCTCGACAGAACTATGGCTACACCTTC.

The V and J genes are TRBV29-1 and TRBJ1-2; unclear D gene. Trimming removed 1 base at V and 8 bases at J, with 8 bases between. This CDR3 is 11 amino acids long. The germline V gene has CDR1 SQVTM and CDR2 ANQGSEA. CDR3 in amino acids: CSVEGAPGYTF. The CDR3 DNA sequence: TGCAGCGTTGAAGGGGCCCCAGGCTACACCTTC. Full variable domain (remainder filled in from reference TRBV29-1 and TRBJ1-2): SAVISQKPSRDICQRGTSLTIQCQVDSQVTMMFWYRQQPGQSLTLIATANQGSEATYESGFVIDKFPISRPNLTFSTLTVSNMSPEDSSIYLCSVEGAPGYTFGSGTRLTVV.

V usage is TRBV27 and J usage is TRBJ2-1; 8 bases are a match to TRBD2. Germline CDR1 MNHEY, CDR2 SMNVEV (reference sequence). The CDR3 loop spans 14 amino acids. The V and J ends lost 5 bases and 2 bases, in that order; junction bases with no gene match: 2. This CDR3 is CASSPSGPYNEQFF. The CDR3 DNA sequence: TGTGCCAGCAGTCCTAGCGGGCCCTACAATGAGCAGTTCTTC.

The gene calls are TRBV7-9 and TRBJ2-7; 7 bases match TRBD1. The V segment lost 2 bases and the J segment 3 bases; nucleotides outside the gene matches: 4. Germline V gene data show CDR1 as SEHNR and CDR2 as FQNEAQ (reference sequence). This CDR3 contains 14 residues. The CDR3 DNA reads TGTGCCAGCAGCTTAACTAGGACAGGCTACGAGCAGTACTTC. Translating it yields CASSLTRTGYEQYF.

The chain is built from TRBV25-1 and TRBJ1-1; D is possibly TRBD1 (5 bases). This CDR3 comprises 13 residues. V gave up 6 bases and J gave up 3 bases, with 11 bases separating them. Germline lookup yields CDR1 MGHDK and CDR2 SYGVNS. CDR3 protein: CASSRGGYTEAFF. The DNA for the CDR3 is TGTGCCAGCAGCCGGGGGGGGTACACTGAAGCTTTCTTT.

V usage is TRBV7-2 and J usage is TRBJ1-1; D remains unclear. The CDR3 length is 14 residues. The V end lost 5 bases, the J end lost 0 bases, and 10 bases lay between the germline ends. CDR1 is SGHTA and CDR2 is FQGNSA in the germline V gene. CDR3 sequence reads: CASSRPGMNTEAFF. In nucleotides, the CDR3 is TGTGCCAGCAGCCGCCCGGGAATGAACACTGAAGCTTTCTTT.

This clone was found a few times. This chain's CDR3 is CATSRGAGQSSYEQYF. In DNA, the CDR3 is TGTGCCACCAGCAGGGGGGCCGGACAAAGCTCCTACGAGCAGTACTTC. The rearrangement uses TRBV15 and TRBJ2-7; weak D call: TRBD1 (6 bases). CDR1 and CDR2 (germline): LNHNV, YYDKDF (reference sequence). This CDR3 is built from 16 residues. V shed 3 bases and J shed 0 bases, with 15 bases lying between them.